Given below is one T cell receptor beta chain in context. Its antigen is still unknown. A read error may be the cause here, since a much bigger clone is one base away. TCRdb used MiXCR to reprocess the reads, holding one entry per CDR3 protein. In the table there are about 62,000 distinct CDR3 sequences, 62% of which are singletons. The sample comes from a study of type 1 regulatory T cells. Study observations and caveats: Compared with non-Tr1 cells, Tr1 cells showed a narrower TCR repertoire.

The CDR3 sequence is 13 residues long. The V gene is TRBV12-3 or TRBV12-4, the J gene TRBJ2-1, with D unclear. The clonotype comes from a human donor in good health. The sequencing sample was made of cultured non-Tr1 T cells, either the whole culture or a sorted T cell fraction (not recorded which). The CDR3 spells CASSPLPFNEQSF. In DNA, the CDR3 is TGTGCCAGCAGTCCCCTACCGTTCAATGAGCAGTCCTTC.